Listed below are T cell receptor beta chains from one sample, sequenced in a study of T cells in localized non-small cell lung cancer. Data came from immunoSEQ multiplex PCR; TCRdb stores just in-frame clones and leaves some out. This table has roughly 89,000 clones, roughly 88% appearing once. The sequences come from PBMCs, collected before any cancer treatment. These receptors originate from a woman aged 40 to 75 with stage II squamous cell lung carcinoma. CDR3s include the opening cysteine and the closing phenylalanine or tryptophan. The order of the fields is clone size, D gene, J gene, V gene, CDR3 protein, CDR3 DNA. D genes are given only for firm matches. Only part of the rows carry a size: once, few, many, or a class if the clone is expanded.

NA	NA	TRBJ1-2	TRBV4-1	CASSQAIHYGYTF	TGCGCCAGCAGCCAAGCCATACACTATGGCTACACCTTC
NA	NA	TRBJ2-1	TRBV6-4	CAPMVGANEQFF	TGTGCCCCGATGGTGGGGGCCAATGAGCAGTTCTTC
once	NA	TRBJ1-2	TRBV6-1	CASTHIRGDGYTF	TGTGCCAGCACCCATATCCGAGGAGATGGCTACACCTTC
NA	NA	TRBJ1-5	TRBV12-5	CASGLVRRGADQPQHF	TGTGCTAGTGGTTTGGTACGGCGAGGGGCTGATCAGCCCCAGCATTTT
once	TRBD1	TRBJ2-1	TRBV6-1	CASSEIRQGTNEQFF	TGTGCCAGCAGTGAAATACGACAGGGGACCAATGAGCAGTTCTTC
NA	NA	TRBJ2-5	TRBV7-7	CASSPIQETQYF	TGTGCCAGCAGCCCTATACAGGAGACCCAGTACTTC
NA	NA	TRBJ2-3	TRBV30	CAWSCIGSADTQYF	TGTGCCTGGAGCTGCATTGGGTCCGCAGATACGCAGTATTTT
NA	NA	TRBJ1-1	TRBV6-6	CASTSPVDTEAFF	TGTGCCAGCACTTCCCCGGTCGACACTGAAGCTTTCTTT
NA	NA	TRBJ1-1	TRBV7-8	CASSLREETEAFF	TGTGCCAGCAGCTTAAGAGAAGAAACTGAAGCTTTCTTT
NA	NA	TRBJ1-1	TRBV19	CAIGFTEAFF	TGTGCCATAGGGTTCACTGAAGCTTTCTTT
NA	NA	TRBJ2-3	TRBV6-6	CASRETGKGDTQYF	TGTGCCAGCAGAGAAACAGGGAAAGGGGATACGCAGTATTTT
NA	NA	TRBJ1-2	TRBV19	CASSIGSGRISANYGYTF	TGTGCCAGTAGTATAGGCTCCGGGAGAATTTCTGCTAACTATGGCTACACCTTC
NA	TRBD1	TRBJ1-1	TRBV29-1	CSVDPQGGLGEAFF	TGCAGCGTTGATCCCCAGGGGGGACTAGGTGAAGCTTTCTTT
NA	TRBD2	TRBJ2-5	TRBV5-7	CASSSPSGGAGETQYF	TGTGCCAGCAGCTCTCCTAGCGGGGGGGCCGGCGAGACCCAGTACTTC
NA	NA	TRBJ1-4	TRBV5-6	CASSLALENEKLFF	TGTGCCAGCAGCTTGGCGCTGGAAAATGAAAAACTGTTTTTT
NA	NA	TRBJ1-4	TRBV5-1	CASSLSPALGNEKLFF	TGCGCCAGCAGCTTATCGCCGGCCCTGGGTAATGAAAAACTGTTTTTT
NA	NA	TRBJ1-6	TRBV19	CASSHGGSNSPLHF	TGTGCCAGTAGTCATGGGGGCTCTAATTCACCCCTCCACTTT
NA	TRBD1	TRBJ1-1	TRBV19	CASSIRDSRNTEAFF	TGTGCCAGTAGTATCAGGGACAGCAGAAACACTGAAGCTTTCTTT
NA	NA	TRBJ2-2	TRBV5-1	CASSLGGSGTGELFF	TGCGCCAGCAGCTTGGGTGGGAGCGGCACCGGGGAGCTGTTTTTT
NA	NA	TRBJ2-7	TRBV5-4	CASSSWGNEEQYF	TGTGCCAGCAGCTCGTGGGGTAACGAGGAGCAGTACTTC
once	TRBD1	TRBJ2-7	TRBV6-1	CASSQGQTLSYEQYF	TGTGCCAGCAGCCAGGGACAGACTTTATCCTACGAGCAGTACTTC
many	TRBD1	TRBJ1-6	TRBV5-1	CASSYGQVASPLHF	TGCGCCAGCAGCTACGGACAGGTTGCCTCACCCCTCCACTTT
once	TRBD1	TRBJ2-1	TRBV5-4	CASSFTGTVVGEQFF	TGTGCCAGCAGCTTCACCGGGACAGTGGTCGGTGAGCAGTTCTTC
NA	TRBD1	TRBJ1-3	TRBV5-1	CASSQRTAGGGTGNTIYF	TGCGCCAGCAGCCAGAGAACCGCAGGGGGAGGAACTGGAAACACCATATATTTT
NA	NA	TRBJ2-7	TRBV19	CASSISLRASSYEQYF	TGTGCCAGTAGTATATCTCTCCGGGCCAGCTCCTACGAGCAGTACTTC
NA	NA	TRBJ1-4	TRBV18	CASSPRGTNEKLFF	TGTGCCAGCTCACCGAGGGGGACTAATGAAAAACTGTTTTTT
NA	NA	TRBJ2-7	TRBV7-9	CASSLRGHEQYF	TGTGCCAGCAGCTTACGTGGGCACGAGCAGTACTTC
NA	NA	TRBJ2-5	TRBV19	CASCETQYF	TGTGCCAGTTGTGAGACCCAGTACTTC
NA	NA	TRBJ1-1	TRBV20-1	CRSTRGGEAFF	TGCAGATCTACCCGGGGAGGTGAAGCTTTCTTT
NA	TRBD2	TRBJ2-1	TRBV9	CASASGSHSSYNEQFF	TGTGCCAGTGCTAGCGGGAGTCATAGCTCCTACAATGAGCAGTTCTTC
NA	NA	TRBJ1-5	TRBV6-5	CASSYRGNQPQHF	TGTGCCAGCAGTTACAGAGGCAATCAGCCCCAGCATTTT
NA	TRBD2	TRBJ2-3	TRBV5-4	CASTSQGTSGPADTQYF	TGTGCCAGCACCTCCCAAGGGACTAGCGGACCCGCAGATACGCAGTATTTT
NA	TRBD1	TRBJ2-7	TRBV5-1	CASSLTGDGEQYF	TGCGCCAGCAGCCTGACAGGGGACGGCGAGCAGTACTTC
once	TRBD1	TRBJ2-1	TRBV5-5	CASSWTGGSYNEQFF	TGTGCCAGCAGCTGGACAGGGGGCTCCTACAATGAGCAGTTCTTC
NA	NA	TRBJ1-1	TRBV28	CASRGGGLRYTEAFF	TGTGCCAGCAGAGGAGGGGGGTTACGGTACACTGAAGCTTTCTTT
NA	NA	TRBJ1-1	TRBV27	CASSSTGVGDAFF	TGTGCCAGCAGTTCCACAGGCGTCGGGGACGCTTTCTTT
NA	NA	TRBJ1-6	TRBV5-1	CASSLDGQNNSPLHF	TGCGCCAGCAGCTTGGATGGACAGAACAATTCACCCCTCCACTTT
NA	NA	TRBJ1-1	TRBV2	CASSDAGGWTEAFF	TGTGCCAGCAGCGATGCCGGGGGATGGACTGAAGCTTTCTTT
NA	NA	TRBJ1-1	TRBV7-2	CASSLYRTDKNTEAFF	TGTGCCAGCAGCTTATACCGGACGGATAAGAACACTGAAGCTTTCTTT
once	NA	TRBJ1-1	TRBV6-5	CASTLRAGNTEAFF	TGTGCCAGCACCCTAAGGGCGGGTAACACTGAAGCTTTCTTT
NA	NA	TRBJ1-1	TRBV14	CASSQLLNTEAFF	TGTGCCAGCAGCCAGCTTTTGAACACTGAAGCTTTCTTT
NA	TRBD2	TRBJ2-5	TRBV6-4	CASGWQRERQETQYF	TGTGCCAGCGGTTGGCAGCGGGAACGACAAGAGACCCAGTACTTC
NA	NA	TRBJ2-7	TRBV6-5	CASSPDGSSYEQYF	TGTGCCAGCAGTCCGGACGGTTCTTCCTACGAGCAGTACTTC
NA	NA	TRBJ2-7	TRBV29-1	CSVERGAYEQYF	TGCAGCGTTGAACGCGGAGCTTACGAGCAGTACTTC
NA	NA	TRBJ2-6	TRBV5-4	CASRGTGANVLTF	TGTGCCAGCCGAGGGACTGGGGCCAACGTCCTGACTTTC